This is a list of T cell receptor beta chains from one sample in a study of technical replicates of blood from four donors. The protocol was immunoSEQ multiplex PCR, while the TCRdb copy is restricted to in-frame clones and leaves out a portion. Of about 88,000 clones in the sample, under 95% were seen once. Sequencing was done on a sample of T cells isolated from PBMCs. Receptor source: a human donor in good health. The CDR3 runs from the conserved cysteine through the conserved F or W. Fields, in order: J gene, D gene, V gene, clone size, CDR3 DNA, CDR3 protein. D genes are given only for firm matches. Expanded clones get a size class; other rows say once, few or many, or leave the size out.

>TRBJ2-7|TRBD2|TRBV11-2|once
TGTGCCAGCAGCTCCCCCGGGAGGTGGCCGCTTATTTCTTACGAGCAGTACTTC
CASSSPGRWPLISYEQYF
>TRBJ1-3|TRBD1|TRBV5-1|.
TGCGCCAGCAGCTTTCAAGGGACAGGGGGCGGAAACACCATATATTTT
CASSFQGTGGGNTIYF
>TRBJ1-1|.|TRBV4-2|.
TGTGCCAGCAGCCAAGTTGAGGTAGGGAACACTGAAGCTTTCTTT
CASSQVEVGNTEAFF
>TRBJ2-3|TRBD2|TRBV4-1|.
TGCGCCAGCAGCCAAGCCCCGGGACTAGCGGGGGGTCGTGTGCGCACAGATACGCAGTATTTT
CASSQAPGLAGGRVRTDTQYF
>TRBJ2-5|.|TRBV6-1|once
TGTGCCAGCAGTGAAAATTCGGCAGGGCGAAGTGAGACCCAGTACTTC
CASSENSAGRSETQYF
>TRBJ2-1|TRBD2|TRBV4-1|.
TGCGCCAGCAGCCAGGGACTAGCGGGGGAAACCTACAATGAGCAGTTCTTC
CASSQGLAGETYNEQFF
>TRBJ1-4|.|TRBV27|.
TGTGCCAGCAGTTGGGGGCCCACTAATGAAAAACTGTTTTTT
CASSWGPTNEKLFF
>TRBJ2-7|.|TRBV1|.
TGCACCAGCAGCCAAGAAACAGCGGGAGGCCGACTTTCCTCCTACGAGCAGTACTTC
CTSSQETAGGRLSSYEQYF
>TRBJ2-2|TRBD1|TRBV5-1|.
TGCGCCAGCAGCTCAGGGGACAGGGGCATCGGGGAGCTGTTTTTT
CASSSGDRGIGELFF
>TRBJ2-1|TRBD2|TRBV11-3|.
TGTGCCAGCAGCCTGCTAGCGGGAGGTTACAATGAGCAGTTCTTC
CASSLLAGGYNEQFF
>TRBJ1-3|.|TRBV5-8|.
TGTGCCAGCAGCCTAGGACGGAGGATCTCTGGAAACACCATATATTTT
CASSLGRRISGNTIYF
>TRBJ1-2|TRBD1|TRBV9|.
TGTGCCAGCAGCGTAGATGGGACAGGTCCTCACTATGGCTACACCTTC
CASSVDGTGPHYGYTF
>TRBJ2-3|TRBD1|TRBV5-4|.
TGTGCCAGCAGCGCCGGACAGGGGGAATTTGGCACAGATACGCAGTATTTT
CASSAGQGEFGTDTQYF
>TRBJ2-1|.|TRBV6-4|.
TGTGCCAGCAGTGACTCGGAGGATAGCTCCTACAATGAGCAGTTCTTC
CASSDSEDSSYNEQFF
>TRBJ2-7|TRBD1|TRBV10-3|.
TGTGCCATCAGTCAGACAGGGTCCTACGAGCAGTACTTC
CAISQTGSYEQYF